The entry below gives a single T cell receptor beta chain sequence along with its context. Its antigen is still unknown. The data were taken from a study of monozygotic twins with inflammatory bowel disease. Study-level findings and limits: People with IBD had fewer clonotypes in common with others than healthy twins did, especially with disease activity.

Germline lookup yields CDR1 DFQATT and CDR2 SNEGSKA (reference sequence). The CDR3 runs 13 residues. For every sample, eight separate reactions were used to make cDNA. TCRdb reprocessed the 5' RACE reads and stores each CDR3 protein as one record, lacking DNA. The sample table sets out a few hundred thousand distinct CDR3 sequences. The receptor was isolated from a human donor with ulcerative colitis or Crohn's disease, or a healthy co-twin of an affected twin (not recorded which). The sample consisted of blood. This chain uses TRBV20-1 with TRBJ1-2. CDR3 sequence: CSARTVSNYGYTF.